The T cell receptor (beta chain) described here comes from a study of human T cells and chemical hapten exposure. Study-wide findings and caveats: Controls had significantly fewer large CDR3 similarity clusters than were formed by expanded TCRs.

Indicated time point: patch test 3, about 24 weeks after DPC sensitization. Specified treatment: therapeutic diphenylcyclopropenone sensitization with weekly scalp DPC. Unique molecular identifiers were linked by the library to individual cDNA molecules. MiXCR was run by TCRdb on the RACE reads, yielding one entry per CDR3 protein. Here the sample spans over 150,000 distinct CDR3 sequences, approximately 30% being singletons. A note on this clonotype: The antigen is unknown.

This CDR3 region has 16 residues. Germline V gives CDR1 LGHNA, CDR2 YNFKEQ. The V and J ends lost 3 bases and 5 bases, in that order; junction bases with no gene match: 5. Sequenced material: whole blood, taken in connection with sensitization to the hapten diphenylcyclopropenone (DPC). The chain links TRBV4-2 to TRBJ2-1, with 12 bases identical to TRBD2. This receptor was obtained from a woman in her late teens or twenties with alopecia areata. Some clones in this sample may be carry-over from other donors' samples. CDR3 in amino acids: CASSQGTSGGNNEQFF. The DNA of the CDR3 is TGTGCCAGCAGCCAGGGTACTAGCGGGGGGAACAATGAGCAGTTCTTC.